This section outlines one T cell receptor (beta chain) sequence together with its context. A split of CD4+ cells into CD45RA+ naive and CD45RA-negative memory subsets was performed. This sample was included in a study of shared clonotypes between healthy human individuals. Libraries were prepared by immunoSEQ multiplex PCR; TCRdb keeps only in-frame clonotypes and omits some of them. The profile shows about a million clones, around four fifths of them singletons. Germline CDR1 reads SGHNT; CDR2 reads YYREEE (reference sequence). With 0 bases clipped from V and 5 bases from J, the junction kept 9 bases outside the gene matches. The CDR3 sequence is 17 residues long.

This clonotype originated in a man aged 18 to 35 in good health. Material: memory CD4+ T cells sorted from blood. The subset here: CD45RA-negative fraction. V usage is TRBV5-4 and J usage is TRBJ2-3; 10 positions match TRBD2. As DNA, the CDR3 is TGTGCCAGCAGCTTGGGGCTAGCGGGGGTCGGAGGAGATACGCAGTATTTT. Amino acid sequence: CASSLGLAGVGGDTQYF.